The clone carrying this T cell receptor beta chain was counted only a few times. Its antigen remains unknown. Given a much more abundant clone one base away, this may be a read error. The library came from three nested PCR rounds adapted from ARM-PCR protocols. Using its own MiXCR run on the multiplex PCR reads, TCRdb lists one record per CDR3 protein. In the table there are some 100,000 distinct CDR3 sequences, approximately 65% of which are singletons. No cell sorting was done before RNA was extracted from the tissue. The normal lung tissue was taken more than 3 cm from the tumor edge. The data were obtained in a study of tumor and adjacent non-tumor tissue in lung cancer. The CDR3 spans 13 residues. The germline V gene encodes CDR1 MNHEY and CDR2 SVGAGI. Overall study findings and caveats: In normal lung, the top 100 clones were significantly more dominant than in tumor.

The sequenced material came from distant non-tumor lung tissue. This sequence joins TRBV6-5 and TRBJ2-4, with D perhaps being TRBD1 or TRBD2 (7 bases each). This receptor was obtained from a man in his thirties or forties with non-small cell lung cancer. The CDR3 reads CTSREGAGDIQYF. The CDR3 DNA reads TGTACCAGCAGGGAGGGGGCAGGGGACATTCAGTACTTC.